The clone carrying this TCR beta chain was picked up many times. Specified time point: sample taken at primary tumor resection. This entry is derived from a study of spatial heterogeneity in lung cancer. One entry per CDR3 protein, called by TCRdb with MiXCR from the 5' RACE reads. Here the sample spans about 38,000 distinct CDR3 sequences, more than 4.5% being singletons. After removal of 5 bases from V and 2 bases from J, the junction contained 8 bases not matched to a gene. Germline CDR1 and CDR2: SEHNR and FQNEAQ (reference sequence). The CDR3 runs 15 residues. This sequence joins TRBV7-9 and TRBJ2-7, with 8 nucleotides matching TRBD1. This TCR was recovered from a female donor with early-stage non-small cell lung cancer. Sequencing was performed on PBMCs, taken at surgery. For the CDR3, the DNA is TGTGCCAGCAGCCGGCAGGTGACAGGGGCCTACGAGCAGTACTTC. Translation: CASSRQVTGAYEQYF.